Below, one TCR beta chain is given with its context. No cognate antigen has been identified for it. The input lacks base qualities; no much larger clone sits a single base away. Collaborating institutions collected whole blood in K2EDTA tubes following their own protocols. For TCRbeta analysis, collaborators shipped samples in one of three forms: frozen whole blood, isolated PBMCs, or DNA extracted from either of those sample types. The data originate from a study of blood T cell repertoires in COVID-19 (dated by TCRdb to 2018 to 2020). Turning to the overall study: Collaborator samples came from the United States, Italy and Spain and covered acute and convalescent phases of COVID-19. The samples were drawn from two sources: the first 160 participants of the ongoing ImmuneRACE study, and fewer than 1,500 subjects contributed by 6 global collaborators. The repertoires were released in a freely available public database intended as a resource for research on the immune response to SARS-CoV-2. Deeply sampled blood TCRbeta repertoires from subjects exposed to, actively infected with, or recovered from COVID-19 were included in the dataset. Where available, HLA class I and class II types were obtained from metadata supplied by the sample provider rather than from assay-based typing. Nearly every sample came with metadata listing a de-identified subject ID, COVID-19 status, age in years and sex. The material from the prospective study consisted of cDNA or gDNA derived from T cells, B-cell-depleted T cells, or PBMCs.

The full study reports these points: Clinical and demographic metadata were provided uncurated, with the amount varying by source and participant.

The immunoSEQ Assay, a bias-controlled multiplex PCR, was used to amplify TCRbeta CDR3 regions from genomic DNA. The study's processing was this. The number of nucleated cells in each sample was estimated by amplification of reference gene primers within the assay. To quantify the absolute abundance of each unique TCRbeta CDR3 rearrangement, sequence reads were collapsed and filtered. For each sample, productive Simpson clonality was calculated as the square root of Simpson's diversity index over productive rearrangements. The table was pulled from immuneACCESS by TCRdb, which kept in-frame rearrangements only. Such tables lose some clones; where checked, under half of the loss comes from unresolved V genes, and the rest has no known cause. That table furnishes V, J and clone size, whereas the DNA furnished D and trimming. Across this sample there are about 180,000 clones, with about 83% seen only once. About 1.5% of the sample is held by the ten biggest clonotypes.

CDR3 length: 12 amino acids, cysteine to phenylalanine. Of all the DNA, just the CDR3 is kept, 36 bases in frame from base 1. Trimming costs V 6 bases and J 7 bases, and their ends lie 7 bases apart. CDR1 LNHDA and CDR2 SQIVND are derived from the germline V gene (reference sequence). The sequence links TRBV19 to TRBJ1-6; TRBD1 is a weak D gene call, 5 bases matching. The TCR was taken from a human donor in a cohort sampled during active COVID-19. Sample: peripheral blood. The sequenced DNA: TGTGCCAGTAGAACAGGCAATTCACCCCTCCACTTT. Translated, this gives CASRTGNSPLHF. The entire variable domain, with the stretches around the CDR3 drawn from the reference TRBV19 and TRBJ1-6 proteins, is DGGITQSPKYLFRKEGQNVTLSCEQNLNHDAMYWYRQDPGQGLRLIYYSQIVNDFQKGDIAEGYSVSREKKESFPLTVTSAQKNPTAFYLCASRTGNSPLHFGNGTRLTVT.